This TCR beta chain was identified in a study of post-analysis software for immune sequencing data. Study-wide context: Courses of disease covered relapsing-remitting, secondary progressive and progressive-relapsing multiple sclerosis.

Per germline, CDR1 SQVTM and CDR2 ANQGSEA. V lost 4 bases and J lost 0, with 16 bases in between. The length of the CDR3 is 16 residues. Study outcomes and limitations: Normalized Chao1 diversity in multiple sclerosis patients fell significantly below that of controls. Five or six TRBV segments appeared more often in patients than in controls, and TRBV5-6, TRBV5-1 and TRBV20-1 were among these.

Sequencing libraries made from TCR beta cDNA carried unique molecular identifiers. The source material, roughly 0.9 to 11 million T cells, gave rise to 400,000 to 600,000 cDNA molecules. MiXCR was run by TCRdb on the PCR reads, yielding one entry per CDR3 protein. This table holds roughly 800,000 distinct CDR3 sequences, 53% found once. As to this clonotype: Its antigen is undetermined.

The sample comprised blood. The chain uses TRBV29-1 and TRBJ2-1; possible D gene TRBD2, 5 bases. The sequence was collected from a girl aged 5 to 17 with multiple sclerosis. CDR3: CSVGARAGSSYNEQFF. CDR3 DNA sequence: TGCAGCGTTGGTGCGAGGGCGGGCAGCTCCTACAATGAGCAGTTCTTC.